What follows are 19 T cell receptor beta chains derived from one specimen sequenced in a study of shared clonotypes between healthy human individuals (dated by TCRdb to the early 2020s). Receptor amplification or capture employed the immunoSEQ multiplex PCR assay. TCRdb limited this immuneACCESS table to in-frame rearrangements with V and J called. A share of clones is missing; checked studies link under half to unresolved V genes, and the rest is unexplained. Across this sample there are more than 2,000,000 clones, with approximately 95% seen only once. The ten largest account for about 0.41% of the sample. Sequenced: naive CD4+ T cells from PBMCs. The cell subset or site tag for this specimen amounts to: CD45RA+ positively selected. These receptors were obtained from a man younger than 35 in good health. Some clones in this sample may be carry-over from other donors' samples.

The gene calls are TRBV7-9 and TRBJ2-5, with 7 positions matching TRBD2. Per germline, CDR1 SEHNR and CDR2 FQNEAQ (reference sequence). J lost 5 bases, V lost 5 bases, and 5 bases had no gene match. The CDR3 runs to 13 residues. CDR3 in DNA: TGTGCCAGCAGCCGCAGCGGGGCGGAGACCCAGTACTTC. It encodes CASSRSGAETQYF.

Concerning this clone itself: Other DNA sequences from this sample encode an identical CDR3 as well. This chain connects TRBV28 to TRBJ1-1; D unclear. V lost 6 bases to trimming and J lost 0 bases, with 8 bases between them. Germline CDR1 reads MDHEN; CDR2 reads SYDVKM. The CDR3 totals 13 residues. DNA of the CDR3: TGTGCCAGCAGCCTCGTCATGAACACTGAAGCTTTCTTT. Its protein product is CASSLVMNTEAFF.

The chain uses TRBV5-1 and TRBJ2-2; a weak D match, TRBD1 (5 bases). V lost 0 bases to trimming and J lost 3 bases, with 9 bases between them. The CDR3 loop spans 15 amino acids. The germline CDR1 and CDR2 sequences are SGHRS and YFSETQ. This chain's CDR3 is CASSLDTGDTGELFF. The CDR3 DNA is TGCGCCAGCAGCTTGGATACAGGCGACACCGGGGAGCTGTTTTTT. The complete variable domain, with remaining parts taken from reference TRBV5-1 and TRBJ2-2, reads KAGVTQTPRYLIKTRGQQVTLSCSPISGHRSVSWYQQTPGQGLQFLFEYFSETQRNKGNFPGRFSGRQFSNSRSEMNVSTLELGDSALYLCASSLDTGDTGELFFGEGSRLTVL.

The chain combines TRBV5-1 with TRBJ2-2; maybe TRBD2 (6 bases). V lost 4 bases and J 5 bases, leaving 15 bases between the germline ends. The CDR3 totals 15 residues. From germline, CDR1 is SGHRS and CDR2 YFSETQ. The CDR3 region is CASSLGIGGTGELFF. Here the CDR3 DNA reads TGCGCCAGCAGCCTTGGAATCGGGGGAACCGGGGAGCTGTTTTTT.

The J gene is TRBJ2-2, the V gene TRBV5-1; 12 positions match TRBD2. Germline CDR1 reads SGHRS; CDR2 reads YFSETQ. J was trimmed by 6 bases and V by 5 bases; bases with no gene match: 5. CDR3 size: 15 residues. This CDR3 is CASRRTSGTSGELFF. The CDR3 DNA reads TGCGCCAGCAGGCGGACTAGCGGGACCTCCGGGGAGCTGTTTTTT.

This clone was detected only once. The chain uses TRBV19 and TRBJ1-5; 11 bases fit TRBD1. The CDR3 has 18 residues. Germline-derived CDR1 and CDR2 are LNHDA and SQIVND (reference sequence). With V trimmed by 9 bases and J by 2 bases, 15 bases remained unmatched. In nucleotides, the CDR3 is TGTGCCAGCGCCCCACCGGGACAGGGGGTCGGAGGCAATCAGCCCCAGCATTTT. Encoded protein: CASAPPGQGVGGNQPQHF. The whole variable domain, remainder taken from reference TRBV19 and TRBJ1-5, is DGGITQSPKYLFRKEGQNVTLSCEQNLNHDAMYWYRQDPGQGLRLIYYSQIVNDFQKGDIAEGYSVSREKKESFPLTVTSAQKNPTAFYLCASAPPGQGVGGNQPQHFGDGTRLSIL.

The chain couples TRBV7-9 to TRBJ2-5; D uncertain. Germline V lookup: CDR1 SEHNR, CDR2 FQNEAQ (reference sequence). The ends were cut back, 4 bases at V and 2 bases at J, with 14 bases in the middle. There are 15 residues in the CDR3. The CDR3 loop reads CASSSIHGPQETQYF. The CDR3 DNA reads TGTGCCAGCAGCTCCATCCATGGCCCTCAAGAGACCCAGTACTTC.

The chain has TRBV5-1 and TRBJ2-5, with D perhaps matching TRBD2 (5 bases). Per the germline V gene, CDR1 is SGHRS and CDR2 is YFSETQ. V lost 5 bases and J 3 bases, leaving 20 bases between the germline ends. There are 16 residues in the CDR3. Here the CDR3 DNA reads TGCGCCAGCAGGTTAGCCCCGGGAACGAAGAAAGAGACCCAGTACTTC. Its translation: CASRLAPGTKKETQYF.

The rearrangement uses TRBV10-3 and TRBJ1-5; D uncertain. V lost 0 bases and J 3 bases, leaving 21 bases between the germline ends. Germline V gene data show CDR1 as ENHRY and CDR2 as SYGVKD. The CDR3 is 19 amino acids. CDR3 DNA: TGTGCCATCAGTGAGTCGTCCGGCGGACGGCTGAACCTCAATCAGCCCCAGCATTTT. It yields the protein CAISESSGGRLNLNQPQHF.

The chain combines TRBV5-1 with TRBJ2-5; 12 nucleotides agree with TRBD2. The CDR3 is 15 residues long. Germline trimming cut 3 bases from V and 1 base from J; bases unmatched to any gene: 1. The germline V gene has CDR1 SGHRS and CDR2 YFSETQ. CDR3 in amino acids: CASSSSGRAQETQYF. In nucleotides, the CDR3 is TGCGCCAGCAGCTCTAGCGGGAGGGCCCAAGAGACCCAGTACTTC. Full variable domain (remainder filled in from reference TRBV5-1 and TRBJ2-5): KAGVTQTPRYLIKTRGQQVTLSCSPISGHRSVSWYQQTPGQGLQFLFEYFSETQRNKGNFPGRFSGRQFSNSRSEMNVSTLELGDSALYLCASSSSGRAQETQYFGPGTRLLVL.

J is TRBJ2-7 and V is TRBV4-1; the D is unclear. Between the trimmed V and J ends, which lost 0 bases and 2 bases, there was a span of 17 bases. The CDR3 contains 17 residues. Germline CDR1 is MGHRA and CDR2 is YSYEKL. CDR3 in amino acids: CASSQDGLSDAAYEQYF. The CDR3 DNA reads as TGCGCCAGCAGCCAAGATGGCTTGTCCGACGCGGCCTACGAGCAGTACTTC.

The chain recombines TRBV9 with TRBJ2-3; 7 bases align to TRBD1. Trimming took 6 bases from V and 3 from J; bases not matched to a gene: 10. From germline, CDR1 is SGDLS and CDR2 YYNGEE. This CDR3 contains 15 residues. The CDR3 DNA sequence: TGTGCCAGCAACCCTACAGGGGTGGTTACAGATACGCAGTATTTT. It codes for CASNPTGVVTDTQYF.

The genes are TRBV28 and TRBJ1-4, with D possibly being TRBD1 (5 bases). The CDR3 has 15 residues. Germline assignment: CDR1 MDHEN and CDR2 SYDVKM. V gave up 3 bases and J gave up 8 bases, with 16 bases separating them. The CDR3 is CASSLAGGGSEKLFF. DNA for the CDR3: TGTGCCAGCAGTTTGGCCGGGGGTGGAAGCGAAAAACTGTTTTTT. The full variable domain, completed using reference TRBV28 and TRBJ1-4, is DVKVTQSSRYLVKRTGEKVFLECVQDMDHENMFWYRQDPGLGLRLIYFSYDVKMKEKGDIPEGYSVSREKKERFSLILESASTNQTSMYLCASSLAGGGSEKLFFGSGTQLSVL.

This chain connects TRBV6-5 to TRBJ2-2; D uncertain. Trimming cost V 6 bases and J 6 bases, with 14 bases left between them. Germline values: CDR1 MNHEY, CDR2 SVGAGI. This CDR3 comprises 14 residues. In DNA, the CDR3 is TGTGCCAGCAGCCAACTTGGTTCGTCCGGGGAGCTGTTTTTT. As protein: CASSQLGSSGELFF.

The chain carries TRBV27 and TRBJ1-1; 8 bases align to TRBD1. The CDR3 consists of 17 residues. J gave up 1 base and V 4 bases, and 11 bases lay outside the gene matches. Germline loops: CDR1 MNHEY, CDR2 SMNVEV (reference sequence). CDR3 residues: CASSSPRQGKGNTEAFF. CDR3 in DNA: TGTGCCAGCAGTTCCCCAAGACAGGGGAAGGGGAACACTGAAGCTTTCTTT.

The J gene is TRBJ2-1, the V gene TRBV11-3, with 9 bases lining up with TRBD1. This CDR3 spans 14 amino acids. Per germline, CDR1 SGHNT and CDR2 YENEEA. V dropped 3 bases and J dropped 8; count of bases not matched to a gene: 5. CDR3 coding DNA: TGTGCCAGCAGCTTCCGGGACAGGGACTATGAGCAGTTCTTC. It yields the protein CASSFRDRDYEQFF.

The chain uses TRBV10-2 and TRBJ1-2; TRBD1 aligns across 10 bases. From germline, CDR1 is WSHSY and CDR2 SAAADI. The length of the CDR3 is 15 residues. Trimming removed 3 bases from V and 8 bases from J; junction bases left unmatched: 9. CDR3 sequence reads: CASSDPSTGGGGYTF. The CDR3 region has the DNA TGCGCCAGCAGTGACCCCTCGACAGGGGGCGGAGGCTACACCTTC.

The chain is built from TRBV5-4 and TRBJ2-2; 7 bases fit TRBD1. The CDR3 covers 14 residues. CDR1 and CDR2 from the germline V gene are SGHNT and YYREEE (reference sequence). The V gene end was trimmed by 2 bases and the J gene end by 6 bases; junction bases not matched to a gene: 4. The CDR3 sequence is CASSFGQGAGELFF. In DNA form, the CDR3 reads TGTGCCAGCAGCTTTGGGCAGGGGGCCGGGGAGCTGTTTTTT.

The chain is built from TRBV6-5 and TRBJ1-2; perhaps TRBD1 as D (5 bases). The CDR3 totals 15 residues. Germline V gene lookup returns CDR1 MNHEY and CDR2 SVGAGI. V was cut by 3 bases and J by 2 bases, with 13 bases left in between. CDR3 in amino acids: CASSYWGRENYGYTF. CDR3 sequence (DNA): TGTGCCAGCAGTTATTGGGGACGGGAGAACTATGGCTACACCTTC.